The 10 T cell receptor beta chains given below trace back to one sample, sequenced in a study of blood T cell repertoires in COVID-19. The assay was immunoSEQ multiplex PCR, and TCRdb's table has in-frame clones only and misses some. Of about 200,000 clones in the sample, just under 90% are singletons; the top ten hold roughly 6.4%. The sequenced material came from peripheral blood. These receptors were taken from a man in his sixties who had recovered from COVID-19.

The V gene is TRBV29-1, the J gene TRBJ2-3, with D unresolved. Looked up from germline, CDR1 is SQVTM and CDR2 is ANQGSEA. The CDR3 contains 12 residues. Trimming shortened V by 5 bases and J by 1 base, and 7 bases separated the two germline ends. Here the CDR3 reads CSVREGTDTQYF. CDR3 nucleotide sequence: TGCAGCGTTAGAGAGGGCACAGATACGCAGTATTTT.

This clone was seen a handful of times. The chain employs TRBV2 and TRBJ2-2; tentative D call: TRBD1 (6 bases). V lost 7 bases and J lost 0, with 12 bases in between. There are 15 residues in the CDR3. The germline CDR1 and CDR2 sequences are SNHLY and FYNNEI. The CDR3 reads CASKIWTANTGELFF. CDR3 bases: TGTGCCAGCAAGATCTGGACAGCGAACACCGGGGAGCTGTTTTTT.

The chain carries TRBV6-5 and TRBJ2-3; 8 nucleotides align to TRBD1. Germline V CDR1 and CDR2: MNHEY, SVGAGI. V lost 0 bases to trimming and J lost 8 bases; unmatched junction nucleotides: 7. The CDR3 sequence is 15 residues long. In nucleotides, the CDR3 is TGTGCCAGCAGTTACTCGAACCAGGGGGCAGTTACGCAGTATTTT. Protein sequence: CASSYSNQGAVTQYF.

The J gene is TRBJ2-2, the V gene TRBV28; D remains ambiguous. Germline assignment: CDR1 MDHEN and CDR2 SYDVKM. The CDR3 is 13 amino acids. The germline V and J ends were trimmed by 3 bases and 4 bases, with 6 bases remaining between them. This CDR3 reads CASSFSLTGELFF. CDR3 in DNA: TGTGCCAGCAGTTTCTCTCTCACCGGGGAGCTGTTTTTT. Filled out from reference TRBV28 and TRBJ2-2, the complete variable domain reads DVKVTQSSRYLVKRTGEKVFLECVQDMDHENMFWYRQDPGLGLRLIYFSYDVKMKEKGDIPEGYSVSREKKERFSLILESASTNQTSMYLCASSFSLTGELFFGEGSRLTVL.

This chain connects TRBV6-5 to TRBJ2-7; D is undetermined. Trimming took off 5 bases at V and 4 bases at J, with 9 bases between the two ends. The CDR3 length is 12 residues. Germline CDR1 MNHEY, CDR2 SVGAGI. In DNA form, the CDR3 reads TGTGCCAGCAGTAAACAGAGATACGAGCAGTACTTC. Amino acid sequence: CASSKQRYEQYF.

The rearrangement links TRBV3-1 (or the pseudogene TRBV3-2) to TRBJ1-6, with D unresolved. Germline V gives CDR1 LGHDT, CDR2 YNNKEL (reference sequence). The germline V and J ends were trimmed by 4 bases and 10 bases, with 14 bases remaining between them. This CDR3 is 14 amino acids long. Written as DNA, the CDR3 is TGTGCCAGCAGCCGAGGAAGGCCCCAGTCACCCCTCCACTTT. Its protein product is CASSRGRPQSPLHF.

The V and J genes are TRBV6-5 and TRBJ2-3, with 13 bases lining up with TRBD2. The CDR3 has 14 residues. V was pared by 8 bases and J by 5 bases, with 4 bases of the junction left unmatched. Looked up from germline, CDR1 is MNHEY and CDR2 is SVGAGI. CDR3 in DNA: TGTGCCAGCTTACTAGCGGGAGGGGGAGATACGCAGTATTTT. Its translation is CASLLAGGGDTQYF.

The chain joins TRBV27 to TRBJ2-2, with 9 nucleotides matching TRBD1. J gave up 6 bases and V 5 bases, and 1 base lay outside the gene matches. The CDR3 extends over 13 amino acids. Germline CDR1 is MNHEY and CDR2 is SMNVEV (reference sequence). This CDR3 is CASSGQGPGELFF. The CDR3 coding sequence is TGTGCCAGCAGTGGACAGGGGCCCGGGGAGCTGTTTTTT.

This chain uses TRBV23-1 with TRBJ1-5, with D uncertain. Being an ORF, TRBV23-1 has a function that is uncertain. The CDR3 consists of 22 residues. Trimming shortened V by 5 bases and J by 2 bases, and 34 bases separated the two germline ends. The CDR3 coding sequence is TGCGCCAGCAGTACCGAATCGCCCCCCGGGGTTTTCTACCCGTATCGCAATCAGCCCCAGCATTTT. Its protein is CASSTESPPGVFYPYRNQPQHF.

This chain uses TRBV5-1 with TRBJ2-5; tentatively, D is TRBD2 (6 bases). The V and J ends lost 1 base and 1 base respectively, with 20 bases between them. Germline assignment: CDR1 SGHRS and CDR2 YFSETQ. The CDR3 runs 18 residues. The CDR3 nucleotides read TGCGCCAGCAGCTTGTTATTAACTTCGGGGGTGGGCCAAGAGACCCAGTACTTC. Its translation: CASSLLLTSGVGQETQYF.